The clone carrying this T cell receptor beta chain was counted between two and nine times. The antigen is undetermined. The authors incorporated unique molecular identifiers into the TCR beta cDNA libraries. TCRdb fed the PCR reads into MiXCR, producing one record per CDR3 protein. The sample lists roughly 700,000 distinct CDR3 sequences; just under 30% were seen once. The record originates from a study of post-analysis software for immune sequencing data. The study's findings and limits: Patients carried a handful of TRBV segments more frequently than controls did, and TRBV5-6, TRBV5-1 and TRBV20-1 were among them. Clustering by F measure revealed strong co-clustering among samples prepared together in one batch.

Looked up from germline, CDR1 is DFQATT and CDR2 is SNEGSKA (reference sequence). V lost 3 bases, J lost 3 bases, and 11 bases lay in between. The CDR3 is 13 residues long. This receptor was obtained from a girl between 10 and 17 years old with multiple sclerosis. V gene TRBV20-1 combines with J gene TRBJ1-1, with TRBD1 as a possible D gene (5 bases). The sample comprised blood. Here the CDR3 reads CSASVDTYTEAFF. The DNA for the CDR3 is TGCAGTGCTAGTGTGGACACCTACACTGAAGCTTTCTTT.